This T cell receptor beta chain was observed in a study of T-cell reconstitution after alpha-beta-depleted transplantation in children. CDR1 is SQVTM and CDR2 is ANQGSEA in the germline V gene. This CDR3 contains 11 residues. The V and J ends lost 6 bases and 4 bases respectively, with 7 bases between them. Preparation of the TCRbeta library was carried out with unique molecular identifiers. One entry per CDR3 protein results from TCRdb running MiXCR on the PCR reads. The sample lists hundreds of thousands of distinct CDR3 sequences; about 10% were seen once. This clonotype showed up many times. The antigen is unknown. Points from the study as a whole: At one year after transplant, newly produced T cells mostly accounted for T-cell counts and diversity. Surviving recipient T cells and thymic progenitors underlay high day-60 TCRbeta diversity in some patients.

The sample consisted of PBMCs, taken before TCRalphabeta/CD19-depleted stem cell transplant. The chain has TRBV29-1 and TRBJ2-1, with D hard to call. The clonotype originates from a child aged 2 to 9 with inherited bone marrow failure, due to receive a stem cell transplant. The CDR3 here is CSVTLYNEQFF. The CDR3 DNA follows: TGCAGCGTGACTCTTTACAATGAGCAGTTCTTC.